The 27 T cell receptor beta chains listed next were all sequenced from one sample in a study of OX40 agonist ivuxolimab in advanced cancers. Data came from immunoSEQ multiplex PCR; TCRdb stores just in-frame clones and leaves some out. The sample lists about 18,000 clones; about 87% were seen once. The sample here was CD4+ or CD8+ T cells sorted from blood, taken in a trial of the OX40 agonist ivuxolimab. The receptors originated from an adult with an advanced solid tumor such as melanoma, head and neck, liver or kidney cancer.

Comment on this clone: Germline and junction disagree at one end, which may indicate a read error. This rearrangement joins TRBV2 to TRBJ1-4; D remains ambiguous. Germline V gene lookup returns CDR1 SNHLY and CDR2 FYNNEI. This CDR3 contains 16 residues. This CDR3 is CASGEQLAITDEKLFF. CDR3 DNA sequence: TGTGCCAGCGGTGAACAATTGGCAATAACGGATGAAAAACTGTTTTTT.

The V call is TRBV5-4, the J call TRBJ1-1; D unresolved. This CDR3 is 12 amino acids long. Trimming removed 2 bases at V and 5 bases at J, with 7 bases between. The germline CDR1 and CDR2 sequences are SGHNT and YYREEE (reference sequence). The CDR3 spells CASSLRGTEAFF. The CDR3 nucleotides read TGTGCCAGCAGCTTAAGAGGGACTGAAGCTTTCTTT. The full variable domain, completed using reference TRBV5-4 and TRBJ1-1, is ETGVTQSPTHLIKTRGQQVTLRCSSQSGHNTVSWYQQALGQGPQFIFQYYREEENGRGNFPPRFSGLQFPNYSSELNVNALELDDSALYLCASSLRGTEAFFGQGTRLTVV.

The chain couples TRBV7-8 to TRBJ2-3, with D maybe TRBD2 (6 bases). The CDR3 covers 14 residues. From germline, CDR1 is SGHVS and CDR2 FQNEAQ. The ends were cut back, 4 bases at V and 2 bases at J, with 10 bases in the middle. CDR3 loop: CASSSGSYTDTQYF. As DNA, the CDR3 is TGTGCCAGCAGCTCCGGGAGTTACACAGATACGCAGTATTTT.

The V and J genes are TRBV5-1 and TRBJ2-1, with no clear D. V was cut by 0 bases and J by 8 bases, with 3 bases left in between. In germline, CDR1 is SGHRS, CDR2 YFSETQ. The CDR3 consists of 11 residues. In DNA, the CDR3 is TGCGCCAGCAGCTTGGGTTATGAGCAGTTCTTC. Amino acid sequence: CASSLGYEQFF.

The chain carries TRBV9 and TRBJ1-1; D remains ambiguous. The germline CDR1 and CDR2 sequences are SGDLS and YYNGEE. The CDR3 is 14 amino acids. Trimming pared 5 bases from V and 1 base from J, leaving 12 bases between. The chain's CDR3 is CASRAQTGNTEAFF. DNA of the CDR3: TGTGCCAGCAGGGCACAGACGGGGAACACTGAAGCTTTCTTT.

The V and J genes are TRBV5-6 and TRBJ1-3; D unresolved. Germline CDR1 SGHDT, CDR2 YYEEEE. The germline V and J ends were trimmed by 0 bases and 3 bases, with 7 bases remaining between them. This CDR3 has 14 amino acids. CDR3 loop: CASSLGGNGNTIYF. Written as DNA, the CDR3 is TGTGCCAGCAGCTTGGGAGGGAATGGAAACACCATATATTTT.

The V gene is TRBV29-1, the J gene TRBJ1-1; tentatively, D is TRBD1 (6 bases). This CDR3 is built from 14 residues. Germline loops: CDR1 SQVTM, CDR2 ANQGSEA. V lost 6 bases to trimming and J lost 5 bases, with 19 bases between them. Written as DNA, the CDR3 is TGCAGCGTCTCAAGGGAACAGGGATCAACTGAAGCTTTCTTT. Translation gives CSVSREQGSTEAFF.

Written as DNA, the CDR3 is TGTGCCAGCCGCCCCTGGAGCGGGAGATTCAATGAGCAGTTCTTC. It is translated as CASRPWSGRFNEQFF. This rearrangement joins TRBV2 to TRBJ2-1; 8 positions match TRBD2. CDR3 size: 15 residues. Per germline, CDR1 SNHLY and CDR2 FYNNEI. Unmatched junction bases numbered 12, after V lost 8 bases and J lost 6 bases.

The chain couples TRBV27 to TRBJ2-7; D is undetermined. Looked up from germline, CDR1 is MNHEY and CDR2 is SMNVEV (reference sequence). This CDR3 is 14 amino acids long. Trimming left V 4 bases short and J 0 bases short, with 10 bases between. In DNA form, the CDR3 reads TGTGCCAGCAGTTGGGGTGCCAGCTCCTACGAGCAGTACTTC. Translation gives CASSWGASSYEQYF.

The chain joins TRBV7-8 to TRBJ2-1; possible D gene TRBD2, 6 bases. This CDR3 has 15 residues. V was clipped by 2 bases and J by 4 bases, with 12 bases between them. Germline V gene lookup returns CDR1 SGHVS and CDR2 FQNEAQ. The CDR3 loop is CASSLWREKYNEQFF. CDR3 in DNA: TGTGCCAGCAGCTTATGGAGGGAGAAATACAATGAGCAGTTCTTC.

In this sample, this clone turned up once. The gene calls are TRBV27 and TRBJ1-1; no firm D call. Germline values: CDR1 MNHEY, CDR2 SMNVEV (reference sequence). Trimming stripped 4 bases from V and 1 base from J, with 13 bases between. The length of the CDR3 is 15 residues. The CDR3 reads CASSSRTTENTEAFF. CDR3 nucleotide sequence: TGTGCCAGCAGTTCCCGAACGACTGAGAACACTGAAGCTTTCTTT.

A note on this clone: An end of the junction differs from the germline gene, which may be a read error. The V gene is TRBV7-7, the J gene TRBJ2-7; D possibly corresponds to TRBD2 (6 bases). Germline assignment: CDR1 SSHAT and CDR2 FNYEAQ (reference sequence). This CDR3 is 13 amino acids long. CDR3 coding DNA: TGTGCTAGCAGCCCCTTTTCGGGGGACGAGCAGTACTTC. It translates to CASSPFSGDEQYF. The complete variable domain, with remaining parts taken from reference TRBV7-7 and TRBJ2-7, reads GAGVSQSPRYKVTKRGQDVTLRCDPISSHATLYWYQQALGQGPEFLTYFNYEAQPDKSGLPSDRFSAERPEGSISTLTIQRTEQRDSAMYRCASSPFSGDEQYFGPGTRLTVT.

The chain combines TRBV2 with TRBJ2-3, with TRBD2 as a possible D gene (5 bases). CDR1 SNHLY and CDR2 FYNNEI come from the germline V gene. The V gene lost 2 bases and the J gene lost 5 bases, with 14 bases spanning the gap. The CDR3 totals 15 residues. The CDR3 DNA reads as TGTGCCAGCAGTGAAAGCGGTAGGGCCCTAGATACGCAGTATTTT. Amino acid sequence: CASSESGRALDTQYF. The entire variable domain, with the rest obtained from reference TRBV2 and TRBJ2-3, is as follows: EPEVTQTPSHQVTQMGQEVILRCVPISNHLYFYWYRQILGQKVEFLVSFYNNEISEKSEIFDDQFSVERPDGSNFTLKIRSTKLEDSAMYFCASSESGRALDTQYFGPGTRLTVL.

CDR3: CASSLDDFYQETQYF. For the CDR3, the DNA is TGTGCCAGCAGCTTAGATGACTTCTACCAAGAGACCCAGTACTTC. V usage is TRBV7-9 and J usage is TRBJ2-5; the D is unclear. Trimming cost V 1 base and J 0 bases, with 9 bases left between them. The germline V gene has CDR1 SEHNR and CDR2 FQNEAQ (reference sequence). The CDR3 runs to 15 residues.

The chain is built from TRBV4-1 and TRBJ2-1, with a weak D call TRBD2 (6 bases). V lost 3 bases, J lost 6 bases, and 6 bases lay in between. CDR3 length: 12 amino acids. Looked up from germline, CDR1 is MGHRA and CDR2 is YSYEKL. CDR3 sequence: CASSQTSNEQFF. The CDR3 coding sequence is TGCGCCAGCAGCCAGACTAGCAATGAGCAGTTCTTC.

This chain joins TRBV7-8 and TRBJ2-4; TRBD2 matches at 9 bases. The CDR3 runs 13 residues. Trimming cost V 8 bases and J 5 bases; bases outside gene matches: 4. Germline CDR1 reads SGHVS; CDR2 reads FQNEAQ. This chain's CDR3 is CASLAGGQNIQYF. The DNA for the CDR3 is TGTGCCAGCCTCGCGGGAGGGCAAAACATTCAGTACTTC.

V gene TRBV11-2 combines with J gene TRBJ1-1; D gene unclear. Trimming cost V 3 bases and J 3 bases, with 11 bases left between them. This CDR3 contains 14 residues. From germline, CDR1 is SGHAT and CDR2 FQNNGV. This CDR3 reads CASSLTRVYTEAFF. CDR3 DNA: TGTGCCAGCAGCTTGACCCGTGTATACACTGAAGCTTTCTTT.

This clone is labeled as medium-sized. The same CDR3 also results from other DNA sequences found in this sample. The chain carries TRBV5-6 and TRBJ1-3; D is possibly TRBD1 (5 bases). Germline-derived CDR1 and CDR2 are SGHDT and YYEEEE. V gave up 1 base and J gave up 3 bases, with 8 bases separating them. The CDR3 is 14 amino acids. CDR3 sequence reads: CASSLTGFGNTIYF. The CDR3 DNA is TGTGCCAGCAGCTTGACAGGATTTGGAAACACCATATATTTT.

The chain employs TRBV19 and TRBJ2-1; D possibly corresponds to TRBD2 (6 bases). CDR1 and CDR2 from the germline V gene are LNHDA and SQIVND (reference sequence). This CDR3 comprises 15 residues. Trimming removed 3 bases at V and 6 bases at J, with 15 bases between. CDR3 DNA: TGTGCCAGTAGTATCTTTGGCGGGAAGTCCAATGAGCAGTTCTTC. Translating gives CASSIFGGKSNEQFF.

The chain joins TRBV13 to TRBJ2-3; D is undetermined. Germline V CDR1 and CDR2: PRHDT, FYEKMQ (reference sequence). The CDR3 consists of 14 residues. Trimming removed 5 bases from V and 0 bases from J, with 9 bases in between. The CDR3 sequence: CASSPPGSTDTQYF. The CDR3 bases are TGTGCCAGCAGCCCTCCTGGAAGCACAGATACGCAGTATTTT.

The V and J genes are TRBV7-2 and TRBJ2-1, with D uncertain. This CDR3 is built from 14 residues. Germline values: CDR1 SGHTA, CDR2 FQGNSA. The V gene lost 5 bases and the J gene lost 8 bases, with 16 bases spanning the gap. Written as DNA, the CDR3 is TGTGCCAGCAGCACTTTAGAAGGTTACTATGAGCAGTTCTTC. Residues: CASSTLEGYYEQFF.

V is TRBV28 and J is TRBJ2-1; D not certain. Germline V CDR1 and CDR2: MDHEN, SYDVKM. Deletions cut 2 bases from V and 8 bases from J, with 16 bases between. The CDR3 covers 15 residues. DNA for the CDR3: TGTGCCAGCAGTTTAAGAAGCGCCCAAGTGGATGAGCAGTTCTTC. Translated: CASSLRSAQVDEQFF.

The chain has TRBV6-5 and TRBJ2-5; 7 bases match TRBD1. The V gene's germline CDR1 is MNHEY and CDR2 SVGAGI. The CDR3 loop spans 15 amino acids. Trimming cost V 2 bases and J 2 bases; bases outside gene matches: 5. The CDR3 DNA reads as TGTGCCAGCAGTTACCAAAACAGGGGACAAGAGACCCAGTACTTC. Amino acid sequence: CASSYQNRGQETQYF.

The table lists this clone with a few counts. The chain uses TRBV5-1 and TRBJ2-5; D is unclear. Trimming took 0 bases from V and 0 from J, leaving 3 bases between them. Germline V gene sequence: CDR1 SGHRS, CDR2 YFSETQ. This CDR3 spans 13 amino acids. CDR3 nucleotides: TGCGCCAGCAGCTTGGGGTACCAAGAGACCCAGTACTTC. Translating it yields CASSLGYQETQYF.

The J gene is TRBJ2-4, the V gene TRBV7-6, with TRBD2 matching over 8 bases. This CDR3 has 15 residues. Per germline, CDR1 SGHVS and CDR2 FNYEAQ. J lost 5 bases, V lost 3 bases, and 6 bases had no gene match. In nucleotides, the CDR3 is TGTGCCAGCAGCTTTGGGGGGGGACTAGAAAACATTCAGTACTTC. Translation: CASSFGGGLENIQYF.

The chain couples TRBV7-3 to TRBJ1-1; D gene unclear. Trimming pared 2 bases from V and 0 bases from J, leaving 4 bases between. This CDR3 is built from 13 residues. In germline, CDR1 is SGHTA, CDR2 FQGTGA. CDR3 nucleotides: TGTGCCAGCAGCTTAGAAGTGAACACTGAAGCTTTCTTT. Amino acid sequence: CASSLEVNTEAFF.

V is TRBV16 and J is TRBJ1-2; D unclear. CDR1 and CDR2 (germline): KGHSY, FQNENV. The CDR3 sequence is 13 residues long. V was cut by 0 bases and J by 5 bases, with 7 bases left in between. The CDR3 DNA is TGTGCCAGCAGCCAATCGGAAGGGTATGGCTACACCTTC. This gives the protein CASSQSEGYGYTF.